This T cell receptor (beta chain) was profiled in a study of T cell repertoires in cytomegalovirus infection. Background on the study: Well-studied HLA-B-restricted epitopes and recently identified HLA-C-restricted epitopes of CMV were both used in the study. In public TCR beta signatures, there were indications of both CMV infection and matching HLA type.

Per germline, CDR1 SGHTA and CDR2 FQGNSA. With V trimmed by 5 bases and J by 12 bases, 9 bases remained unmatched. This CDR3 is 13 amino acids long. TCRdb used MiXCR to reprocess the reads, holding one entry per CDR3 protein. The top ten clones hold roughly 13% of a sample with some 940,000 distinct CDR3 sequences, around 30% of them seen once. Comments on this clonotype: Its target is unknown. The conserved final phenylalanine or tryptophan is absent from the CDR3, which likely points to a read error.

Study results and caveats: CMV-specific TCR beta clonotypes restricted by HLA-C were the ones dominating the ex vivo response. Frequencies of public TCR beta families were cumulated, and this identified carriers of CMV plus the relevant HLA.

The sequencing here drew on cultured CD8+ T cells from PBMCs, taken from culture after CMV antigen stimulation. The sequence was collected from a human donor in good health (CMV status not recorded). Some clones in this sample may be carry-over from other donors' samples. This rearrangement joins TRBV7-2 to TRBJ2-1; 8 bases are shared with TRBD2. The CDR3 reads CASSPGTRPVQFY. Written as DNA, the CDR3 is TGTGCCAGCAGCCCTGGGACTAGACCTGTGCAGTTCTAC.